The 23 T cell receptor beta chains reported below all come from one sample, sequenced in a study of radiotherapy plus CTLA-4 blockade in lung cancer. The repertoire was sequenced with immunoSEQ multiplex PCR; TCRdb's copy has only in-frame clones and lacks some. The table lists roughly 92,000 clones, approximately 83% of them singletons. The input for sequencing was peripheral blood, taken from a patient treated with radiotherapy plus ipilimumab. The receptor source for this set is a human donor with non-small cell lung cancer who had a partial response to radiotherapy plus ipilimumab.

V usage is TRBV4-2 and J usage is TRBJ2-5; TRBD2 matches 8 bases. CDR1 is LGHNA, CDR2 YNFKEQ, per germline. The CDR3 runs 15 residues. The V gene end was trimmed by 5 bases and the J gene end by 2 bases; junction bases not matched to a gene: 7. The CDR3: CASSSGLALQETQYF. CDR3 DNA sequence: TGTGCCAGCAGCTCCGGACTAGCCTTACAAGAGACCCAGTACTTC.

The chain links TRBV19 to TRBJ2-2; perhaps TRBD1 as D (5 bases). The length of the CDR3 is 14 residues. The germline V gene encodes CDR1 LNHDA and CDR2 SQIVND (reference sequence). V shed 2 bases and J shed 1 base, with 5 bases lying between them. The CDR3 region has the DNA TGTGCCAGTAGTATAAGGGGGAACACCGGGGAGCTGTTTTTT. This translates into CASSIRGNTGELFF.

The V call is TRBV7-8, the J call TRBJ1-4; D gene unclear. The V end was cut by 1 base, the J end by 4 bases, with 7 bases between. CDR3 length equals 14 residues. Germline values: CDR1 SGHVS, CDR2 FQNEAQ. The CDR3 loop is CASSLGTINEKLFF. For the CDR3, the DNA is TGTGCCAGCAGCTTAGGGACTATTAATGAAAAACTGTTTTTT.

This chain joins TRBV19 and TRBJ2-1; possible D gene TRBD2, 5 bases. The CDR3 totals 15 residues. Trimming stripped 6 bases from V and 9 bases from J, with 21 bases between. The germline V gene encodes CDR1 LNHDA and CDR2 SQIVND (reference sequence). In nucleotides, the CDR3 is TGTGCCAGTAGCCTTGGACTGTCTGTCGGTGGTGAGCAGTTCTTC. Residues: CASSLGLSVGGEQFF.

This clone was found a few times. The genes are TRBV7-6 and TRBJ2-7; D gene unclear. The CDR3 is 15 amino acids. Germline V CDR1 and CDR2: SGHVS, FNYEAQ. Between the trimmed V and J ends, which lost 5 bases and 0 bases, there was a span of 14 bases. The CDR3 region has the DNA TGTGCCAGCAGCATTAAAGCGAGTAGCTCCTACGAGCAGTACTTC. It yields the protein CASSIKASSSYEQYF.

V usage is TRBV5-4 and J usage is TRBJ1-2; D remains ambiguous. Germline assignment: CDR1 SGHNT and CDR2 YYREEE (reference sequence). V gave up 2 bases and J gave up 2 bases, with 7 bases separating them. The CDR3 covers 13 residues. This chain's CDR3 is CASSFTANYGYTF. CDR3 bases: TGTGCCAGCAGCTTCACAGCCAACTATGGCTACACCTTC. Complete variable domain (other parts from reference TRBV5-4 and TRBJ1-2): ETGVTQSPTHLIKTRGQQVTLRCSSQSGHNTVSWYQQALGQGPQFIFQYYREEENGRGNFPPRFSGLQFPNYSSELNVNALELDDSALYLCASSFTANYGYTFGSGTRLTVV.

This clone was counted only a few times. This chain connects TRBV5-4 to TRBJ1-1; D gene ambiguous. The CDR3 consists of 13 residues. Germline V gene sequence: CDR1 SGHNT, CDR2 YYREEE (reference sequence). Trimming pared 4 bases from V and 11 bases from J, leaving 18 bases between. The CDR3 is CASSPRIMEQAFF. Written as DNA, the CDR3 is TGTGCCAGCAGCCCTCGTATAATGGAACAGGCTTTCTTT.

This chain links TRBV6-1 with TRBJ1-5; D uncertain. The CDR3 totals 13 residues. The V end was cut by 2 bases, the J end by 5 bases, with 7 bases between. Germline V lookup: CDR1 MNHNS, CDR2 SASEGT. CDR3: CASSEQADQPQHF. The CDR3 DNA reads TGTGCCAGCAGTGAACAGGCTGATCAGCCCCAGCATTTT.

The J gene is TRBJ2-7, the V gene TRBV2; possible D gene TRBD1, 5 bases. CDR1 and CDR2 (germline): SNHLY, FYNNEI. The ends were cut back, 5 bases at V and 2 bases at J, with 10 bases in the middle. CDR3 size: 13 residues. The CDR3 protein is CASSLQVTYEQYF. CDR3 sequence (DNA): TGTGCCAGCAGTTTACAGGTTACCTACGAGCAGTACTTC.

The rearrangement uses TRBV19 and TRBJ2-1; 11 bases agree with TRBD2. Germline CDR1 is LNHDA and CDR2 is SQIVND (reference sequence). This CDR3 contains 14 residues. Trimming at V came to 3 bases and at J to 5 bases, leaving 0 bases not matched to a gene. The CDR3 DNA reads TGTGCCAGTAGTATGACTAGCGGGAACAATGAGCAGTTCTTC. It codes for CASSMTSGNNEQFF.

V and J are TRBV5-4 and TRBJ2-6; a weak D match, TRBD1 (7 bases). Germline-derived CDR1 and CDR2 are SGHNT and YYREEE (reference sequence). Deletions cut 5 bases from V and 0 bases from J, with 12 bases between. The CDR3 runs 16 residues. CDR3 nucleotide sequence: TGTGCCAGCAGGCGGGACAGAAACTCTGGGGCCAACGTCCTGACTTTC. It yields the protein CASRRDRNSGANVLTF.

The chain is built from TRBV5-4 and TRBJ1-5, with D uncertain. Germline-derived CDR1 and CDR2 are SGHNT and YYREEE (reference sequence). CDR3 length: 13 residues. Trimming cost V 0 bases and J 3 bases, with 4 bases left between them. The CDR3 reads CASSLDINQPQHF. The CDR3 DNA reads TGTGCCAGCAGCTTGGACATCAATCAGCCCCAGCATTTT. Full variable domain (remainder filled in from reference TRBV5-4 and TRBJ1-5): ETGVTQSPTHLIKTRGQQVTLRCSSQSGHNTVSWYQQALGQGPQFIFQYYREEENGRGNFPPRFSGLQFPNYSSELNVNALELDDSALYLCASSLDINQPQHFGDGTRLSIL.

This clone has a single count. The rearrangement uses TRBV30 and TRBJ1-1; possible D gene TRBD1, 6 bases. Trimming left V 0 bases short and J 1 base short, with 9 bases between. This CDR3 has 14 residues. Germline CDR1 reads GTSNPN; CDR2 reads SVGIG (reference sequence). In DNA form, the CDR3 reads TGTGCCTGGAGTGTAACCAGGGGGAACACTGAAGCTTTCTTT. This gives the protein CAWSVTRGNTEAFF.

The chain combines TRBV5-1 with TRBJ2-1; TRBD2 agrees at 7 bases. Germline CDR1 is SGHRS and CDR2 is YFSETQ. J lost 7 bases, V lost 4 bases, and 5 bases had no gene match. The CDR3 is 13 amino acids. The CDR3 DNA follows: TGCGCCAGCAGCCCCGGGGGAGGGAATGAGCAGTTCTTC. This sequence encodes CASSPGGGNEQFF.

V and J are TRBV9 and TRBJ2-1; D may be TRBD2 (5 bases). From germline, CDR1 is SGDLS and CDR2 YYNGEE. The CDR3 is 15 amino acids. V was pared by 2 bases and J by 6 bases, with 15 bases between. The CDR3 loop is CASSVEGIGLNEQFF. CDR3 nucleotides: TGTGCCAGCAGCGTCGAGGGAATTGGGCTCAATGAGCAGTTCTTC.

The rearrangement uses TRBV7-2 and TRBJ1-3; perhaps TRBD1 as D (6 bases). The V gene's germline CDR1 is SGHTA and CDR2 FQGNSA. Between the trimmed V and J ends, which lost 5 bases and 0 bases, there was a span of 17 bases. This CDR3 contains 17 residues. The CDR3: CASSPHGRGVSGNTIYF. DNA of the CDR3: TGTGCCAGCAGCCCACACGGCAGGGGCGTCTCTGGAAACACCATATATTTT.

V usage is TRBV27 and J usage is TRBJ2-7, with TRBD2 matching over 12 bases. This CDR3 contains 15 residues. Germline V CDR1 and CDR2: MNHEY, SMNVEV (reference sequence). The J segment lost 5 bases and the V segment lost 7 bases, leaving 9 bases of the junction unmatched. CDR3 DNA sequence: TGTGCCAGCACCGAGAGGGCTAGCGGGAGGGACGAGCAGTACTTC. Its protein is CASTERASGRDEQYF.

This chain uses TRBV7-2 with TRBJ2-1; a possible D gene is TRBD2 (6 bases). V lost 1 base and J 4 bases, leaving 11 bases between the germline ends. Germline loops: CDR1 SGHTA, CDR2 FQGNSA. The CDR3 sequence is 15 residues long. The CDR3 reads CASSLGASAYNEQFF. CDR3 in DNA: TGTGCCAGCAGCTTAGGAGCTAGCGCTTACAATGAGCAGTTCTTC. Filled out from reference TRBV7-2 and TRBJ2-1, the complete variable domain reads GAGVSQSPSNKVTEKGKDVELRCDPISGHTALYWYRQSLGQGLEFLIYFQGNSAPDKSGLPSDRFSAERTGGSVSTLTIQRTQQEDSAVYLCASSLGASAYNEQFFGPGTRLTVL.

The chain has TRBV29-1 and TRBJ2-7; 12 bases agree with TRBD2. There are 14 residues in the CDR3. Losses at the gene ends were 4 bases for V and 2 bases for J; bases not matched to a gene: 3. Germline assignment: CDR1 SQVTM and CDR2 ANQGSEA. Here the CDR3 reads CSVAGLAGPYEQYF. In DNA, the CDR3 is TGCAGCGTTGCCGGACTAGCGGGACCCTACGAGCAGTACTTC.

The rearrangement uses TRBV19 and TRBJ2-1; no clear D gene. The CDR3 loop spans 13 amino acids. Germline loops: CDR1 LNHDA, CDR2 SQIVND (reference sequence). V lost 8 bases, J lost 7 bases, and 15 bases lay in between. CDR3 residues: CASRARPRNEQFF. CDR3 sequence (DNA): TGTGCCAGTCGAGCGAGGCCAAGGAATGAGCAGTTCTTC.

This clone was detected only once. The genes are TRBV11-2 and TRBJ2-3, with TRBD2 matching over 11 bases. V was clipped by 4 bases and J by 3 bases; unmatched bases: 6. This CDR3 region has 16 residues. Per germline, CDR1 SGHAT and CDR2 FQNNGV. CDR3 residues: CASSSLAGGVTDTQYF. The CDR3 coding sequence is TGTGCCAGCAGCTCCTTAGCGGGGGGGGTTACAGATACGCAGTATTTT.

V gene TRBV7-2 combines with J gene TRBJ2-7; D call uncertain. Germline V gives CDR1 SGHTA, CDR2 FQGNSA. The CDR3 contains 13 residues. Trimming removed 1 base at V and 3 bases at J, with 7 bases between. The CDR3 here is CASSLVSFYEQYF. For the CDR3, the DNA is TGTGCCAGCAGCTTAGTAAGCTTCTACGAGCAGTACTTC.

The J gene is TRBJ1-3, the V gene TRBV30; D call uncertain. The CDR3 consists of 12 residues. With 2 bases removed from V and 4 bases from J, the gap between germline ends came to 6 bases. From germline, CDR1 is GTSNPN and CDR2 SVGIG (reference sequence). The CDR3 protein is CAWSYLGNTIYF. The CDR3 nucleotides are TGTGCCTGGAGTTACCTAGGAAACACCATATATTTT.